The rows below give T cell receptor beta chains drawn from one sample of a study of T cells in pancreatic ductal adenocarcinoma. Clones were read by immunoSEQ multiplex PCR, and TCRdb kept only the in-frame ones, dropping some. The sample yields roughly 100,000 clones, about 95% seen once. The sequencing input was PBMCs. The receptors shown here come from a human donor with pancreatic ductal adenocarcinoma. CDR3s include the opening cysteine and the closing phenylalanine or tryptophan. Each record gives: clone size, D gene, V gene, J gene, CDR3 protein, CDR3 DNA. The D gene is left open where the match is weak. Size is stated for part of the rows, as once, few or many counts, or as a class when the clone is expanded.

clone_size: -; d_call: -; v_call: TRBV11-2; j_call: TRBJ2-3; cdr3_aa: CASSLGGDTQYF; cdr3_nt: TGTGCCAGCAGCTTGGGAGGAGATACGCAGTATTTT
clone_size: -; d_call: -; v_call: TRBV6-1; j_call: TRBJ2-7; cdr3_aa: CASSEGQGTAEGEQYF; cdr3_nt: TGTGCCAGCAGTGAAGGTCAGGGGACCGCCGAGGGCGAGCAGTACTTC
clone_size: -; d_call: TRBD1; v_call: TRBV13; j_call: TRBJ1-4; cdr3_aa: CASSQQTGGGEKLFF; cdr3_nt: TGTGCCAGCAGCCAACAGACAGGGGGCGGTGAAAAACTGTTTTTT
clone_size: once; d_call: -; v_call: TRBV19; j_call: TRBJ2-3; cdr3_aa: CASSKPGQLTDTQYF; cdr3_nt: TGTGCCAGTAGTAAGCCGGGACAACTGACAGATACGCAGTATTTT
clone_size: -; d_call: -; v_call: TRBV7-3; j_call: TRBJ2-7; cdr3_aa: CASSLAGHSYEQYF; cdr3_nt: TGTGCCAGCAGCTTGGCAGGGCACTCCTACGAGCAGTACTTC
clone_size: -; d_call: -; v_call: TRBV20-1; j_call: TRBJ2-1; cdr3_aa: CSAGLGNEQFF; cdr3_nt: TGCAGTGCCGGTCTTGGCAATGAGCAGTTCTTC
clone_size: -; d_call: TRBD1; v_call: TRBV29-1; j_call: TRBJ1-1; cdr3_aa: CSVSGTGGTFAFF; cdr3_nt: TGCAGCGTTTCCGGGACAGGGGGTACTTTTGCTTTCTTT
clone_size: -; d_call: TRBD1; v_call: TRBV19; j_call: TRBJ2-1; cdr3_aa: CASRSTGVHEQFF; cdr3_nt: TGTGCCAGTAGGTCGACAGGGGTCCATGAGCAGTTCTTC
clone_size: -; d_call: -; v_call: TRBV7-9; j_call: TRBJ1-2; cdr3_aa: CASSQQVRYGYTF; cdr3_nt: TGTGCCAGCAGCCAACAGGTTCGCTATGGCTACACCTTC
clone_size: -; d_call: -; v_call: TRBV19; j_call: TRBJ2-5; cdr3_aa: CASSIYLQETQYF; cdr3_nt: TGTGCCAGTAGTATTTATCTCCAAGAGACCCAGTACTTC
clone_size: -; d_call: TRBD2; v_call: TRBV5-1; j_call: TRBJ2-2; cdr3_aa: CASSLRGLAGGMNTGELFF; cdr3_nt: TGCGCCAGCAGCTTGAGGGGACTAGCGGGAGGGATGAACACCGGGGAGCTGTTTTTT
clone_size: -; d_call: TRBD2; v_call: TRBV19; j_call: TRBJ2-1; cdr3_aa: CASRRLAGNEQFF; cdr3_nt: TGTGCCAGCCGACGCCTAGCGGGAAATGAGCAGTTCTTC
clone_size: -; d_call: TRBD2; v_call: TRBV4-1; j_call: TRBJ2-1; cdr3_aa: CASSQERGRAGEQFF; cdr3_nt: TGCGCCAGCAGCCAAGAGCGGGGGAGGGCCGGTGAGCAGTTCTTC
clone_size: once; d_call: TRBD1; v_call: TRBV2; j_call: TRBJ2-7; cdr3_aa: CASSASWADREKYF; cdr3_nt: TGTGCCAGCAGTGCGTCCTGGGCGGACAGGGAGAAGTACTTC
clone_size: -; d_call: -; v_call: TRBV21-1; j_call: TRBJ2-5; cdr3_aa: CASSIGGRETQYF; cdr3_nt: TGTGCCAGCAGCATAGGCGGGAGAGAGACCCAGTACTTC
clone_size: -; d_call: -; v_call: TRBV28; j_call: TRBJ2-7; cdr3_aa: CASRPGQLYEQYF; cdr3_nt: TGTGCCAGCAGACCTGGACAGCTCTACGAGCAGTACTTC
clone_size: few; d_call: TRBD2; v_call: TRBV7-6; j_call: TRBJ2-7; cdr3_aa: CASSRGTTSGNYEQYF; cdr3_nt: TGTGCCAGCAGTAGAGGCACTACTAGCGGGAATTACGAGCAGTACTTC
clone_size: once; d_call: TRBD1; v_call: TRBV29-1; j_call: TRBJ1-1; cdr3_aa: CSVDRGLTEAFF; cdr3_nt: TGCAGCGTTGACAGGGGGCTCACTGAAGCTTTCTTT
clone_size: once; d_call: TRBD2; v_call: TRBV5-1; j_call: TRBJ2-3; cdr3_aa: CASSLGTSGTDTQYF; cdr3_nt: TGCGCCAGCAGCTTGGGGACTAGCGGCACAGATACGCAGTATTTT
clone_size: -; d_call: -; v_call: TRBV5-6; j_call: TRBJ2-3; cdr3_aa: CASSFLSTDTQYF; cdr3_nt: TGTGCCAGCAGCTTTCTATCCACAGATACGCAGTATTTT
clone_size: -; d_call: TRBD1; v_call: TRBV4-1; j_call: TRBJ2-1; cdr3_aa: CASSPRLGQGSDEQFF; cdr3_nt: TGCGCCAGCAGCCCGAGGTTAGGACAGGGGTCCGATGAGCAGTTCTTC
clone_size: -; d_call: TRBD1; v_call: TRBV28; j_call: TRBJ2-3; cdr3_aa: CASISVGTVYTDTQYF; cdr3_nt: TGTGCCAGCATATCGGTCGGGACAGTCTACACAGATACGCAGTATTTT
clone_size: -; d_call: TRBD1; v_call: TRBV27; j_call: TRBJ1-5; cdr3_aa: CASRDRGQGSNQPQHF; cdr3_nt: TGTGCCAGCAGGGATAGGGGGCAGGGAAGCAATCAGCCCCAGCATTTT
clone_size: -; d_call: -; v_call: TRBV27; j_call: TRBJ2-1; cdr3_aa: CASRKHTDGYNEQFF; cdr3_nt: TGTGCCAGCAGGAAACATACCGACGGGTACAATGAGCAGTTCTTC
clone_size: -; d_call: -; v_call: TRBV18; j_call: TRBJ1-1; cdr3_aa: CASSTSNLMNTEAFF; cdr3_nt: TGTGCCAGCTCAACATCGAACCTTATGAACACTGAAGCTTTCTTT
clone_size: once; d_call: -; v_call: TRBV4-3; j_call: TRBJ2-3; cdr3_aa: CASSQDAGKKDTQYF; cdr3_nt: TGCGCCAGCAGCCAAGATGCGGGCAAGAAAGATACGCAGTATTTT
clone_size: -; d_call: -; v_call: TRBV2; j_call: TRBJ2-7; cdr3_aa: CASMRLSYEQYF; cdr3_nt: TGTGCCAGCATGAGACTGTCATACGAGCAGTACTTC
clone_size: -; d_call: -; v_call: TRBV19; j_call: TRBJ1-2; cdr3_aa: CASRPYSQANYGYTF; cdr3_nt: TGTGCCAGCCGCCCTTACTCTCAGGCGAACTATGGCTACACCTTC
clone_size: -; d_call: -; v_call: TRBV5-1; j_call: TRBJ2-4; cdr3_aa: CASSLAGFGSNHF; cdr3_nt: TGCGCCAGCAGCTTGGCCGGCTTTGGGAGCAACCACTTC
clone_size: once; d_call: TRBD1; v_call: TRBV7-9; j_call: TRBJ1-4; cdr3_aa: CASSRYGTGNEKLFF; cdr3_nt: TGTGCCAGCAGCCGATATGGGACAGGGAATGAAAAACTGTTTTTT
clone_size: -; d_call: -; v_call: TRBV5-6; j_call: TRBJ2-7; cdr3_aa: CASSLVGGFYEQYF; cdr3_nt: TGTGCCAGCAGCTTGGTGGGAGGTTTCTACGAGCAGTACTTC
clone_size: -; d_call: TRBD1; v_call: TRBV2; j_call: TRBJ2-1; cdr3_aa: CASSRQGARNEQFF; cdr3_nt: TGTGCCAGCAGTCGACAGGGGGCGAGGAATGAGCAGTTCTTC
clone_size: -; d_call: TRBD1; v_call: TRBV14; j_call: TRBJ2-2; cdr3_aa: CASSDRDRHWAGELFF; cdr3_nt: TGTGCCAGCAGCGACCGGGACAGGCATTGGGCCGGGGAGCTGTTTTTT
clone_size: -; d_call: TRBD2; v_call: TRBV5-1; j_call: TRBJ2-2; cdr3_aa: CASSLAAGGLKAGELFF; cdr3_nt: TGCGCCAGCAGCTTGGCGGCGGGAGGATTGAAAGCCGGGGAGCTGTTTTTT
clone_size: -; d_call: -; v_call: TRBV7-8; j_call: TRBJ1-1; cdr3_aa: CASSLGIRVNTEAFF; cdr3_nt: TGTGCCAGCAGCTTAGGTATTCGGGTGAACACTGAAGCTTTCTTT
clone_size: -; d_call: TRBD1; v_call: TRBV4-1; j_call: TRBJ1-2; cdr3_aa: CASSHESGQGRGYTF; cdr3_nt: TGCGCCAGCAGCCACGAATCCGGACAGGGCCGCGGCTACACCTTC
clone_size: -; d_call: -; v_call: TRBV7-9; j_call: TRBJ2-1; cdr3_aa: CASSLVKGRLWDEQFF; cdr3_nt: TGTGCCAGCAGCTTAGTCAAGGGGAGGTTATGGGATGAGCAGTTCTTC
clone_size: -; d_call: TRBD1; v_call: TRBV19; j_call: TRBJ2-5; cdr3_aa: CASSPQGGETQYF; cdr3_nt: TGTGCCAGTAGCCCACAGGGGGGAGAGACCCAGTACTTC
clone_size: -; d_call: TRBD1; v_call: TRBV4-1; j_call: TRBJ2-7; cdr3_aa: CASSQAWGQPAYEQYF; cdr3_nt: TGCGCCAGCAGCCAAGCCTGGGGACAGCCAGCTTACGAGCAGTACTTC
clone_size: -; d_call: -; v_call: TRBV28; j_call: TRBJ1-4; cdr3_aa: CASSQRDEKLFF; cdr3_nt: TGTGCCAGCAGCCAACGAGATGAAAAACTGTTTTTT
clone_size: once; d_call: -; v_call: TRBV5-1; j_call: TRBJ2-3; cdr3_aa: CASSLSVGGTDTQYF; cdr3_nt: TGCGCCAGCAGCTTGTCGGTGGGAGGCACAGATACGCAGTATTTT
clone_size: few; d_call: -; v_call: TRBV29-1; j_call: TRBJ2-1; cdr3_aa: CSVRDINEQFF; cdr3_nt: TGCAGCGTTCGGGACATCAATGAGCAGTTCTTC
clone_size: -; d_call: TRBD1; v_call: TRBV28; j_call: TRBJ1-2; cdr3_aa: CAGGTGGAGRNGYTF; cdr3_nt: TGTGCCGGTGGGACAGGGGGCGCGGGAAGGAATGGCTACACCTTC
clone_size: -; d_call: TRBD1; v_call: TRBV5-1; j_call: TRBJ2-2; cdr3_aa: CASSWAGGKTGELFF; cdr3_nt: TGCGCCAGCAGCTGGGCAGGGGGCAAGACCGGGGAGCTGTTTTTT
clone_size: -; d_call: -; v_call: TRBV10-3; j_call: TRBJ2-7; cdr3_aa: CAISSGPTYEQYF; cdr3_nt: TGTGCCATCAGTAGCGGGCCTACCTACGAGCAGTACTTC
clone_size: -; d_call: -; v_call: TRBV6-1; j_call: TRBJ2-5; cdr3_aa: CASSGGTAQETQYF; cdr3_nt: TGTGCCAGCAGTGGCGGGACAGCCCAAGAGACCCAGTACTTC
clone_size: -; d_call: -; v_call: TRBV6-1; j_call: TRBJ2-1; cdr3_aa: CATYQVNEQFF; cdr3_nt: TGTGCCACCTATCAGGTCAATGAGCAGTTCTTC
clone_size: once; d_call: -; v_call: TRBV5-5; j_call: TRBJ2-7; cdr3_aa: CASSFLDSYEQYF; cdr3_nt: TGTGCCAGCAGCTTCTTAGACTCCTACGAGCAGTACTTC
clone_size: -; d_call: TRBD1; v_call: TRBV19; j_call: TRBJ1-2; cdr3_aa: CASRTGQGNYGYTF; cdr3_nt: TGTGCCAGTAGAACGGGACAGGGAAACTATGGCTACACCTTC
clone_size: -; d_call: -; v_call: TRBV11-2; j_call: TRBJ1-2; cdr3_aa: CASSSSGVKYGYTF; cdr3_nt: TGTGCCAGCAGCTCATCGGGGGTCAAGTATGGCTACACCTTC